The rows below give T cell receptor beta chains drawn from one sample of a study of cytomegalovirus exposure and HLA in healthy donors. Profiling relied on immunoSEQ multiplex PCR, and the TCRdb table lists in-frame clones only, not all of them. The sample holds about 130,000 clones; roughly 84% are singletons and the top ten take approximately 2.6%. The sequenced material came from PBMCs. The receptors were sampled from a man aged 45-65 years in good health and CMV-seronegative. CDR3s include the opening cysteine and the closing phenylalanine or tryptophan. A D gene is named only where the DNA matches it firmly. A row's size may be missing; if present it is once, few, many or a size class.

d_call: NA
cdr3_length: 15
j_call: TRBJ2-5
v_call: TRBV5-4
clone_size: NA
cdr3_nt: TGTGCCAGCAGCTTTCGGTCAGGGCCTTGGGAGACCCAGTACTTC
cdr3_aa: CASSFRSGPWETQYF

d_call: TRBD1
cdr3_length: 15
j_call: TRBJ2-3
v_call: TRBV6-6
clone_size: NA
cdr3_nt: TGTGCCAGCAGGGGACAGGGGGTAAGCACAGATACGCAGTATTTT
cdr3_aa: CASRGQGVSTDTQYF

d_call: TRBD2
cdr3_length: 19
j_call: TRBJ2-5
v_call: TRBV18
clone_size: once
cdr3_nt: TGTGCCAGCTCACCACTTCAGACACTAGCGGGGGCCAGAATAGAGACCCAGTACTTC
cdr3_aa: CASSPLQTLAGARIETQYF

d_call: TRBD2
cdr3_length: 20
j_call: TRBJ2-3
v_call: TRBV13
clone_size: once
cdr3_nt: TGTGCCAGCAGCCCCGCCGCGCACTTAAACCTAGCGGGGAACACAGATACGCAGTATTTT
cdr3_aa: CASSPAAHLNLAGNTDTQYF

d_call: NA
cdr3_length: 11
j_call: TRBJ2-7
v_call: TRBV2
clone_size: NA
cdr3_nt: TGTGCCAGCAGCAGCTCCTACGAGCAGTACTTC
cdr3_aa: CASSSSYEQYF

d_call: NA
cdr3_length: 11
j_call: TRBJ1-2
v_call: TRBV30
clone_size: NA
cdr3_nt: TGTGCCTGGAGCCGGGGACTCGGCTACACCTTC
cdr3_aa: CAWSRGLGYTF

d_call: NA
cdr3_length: 18
j_call: TRBJ2-1
v_call: TRBV7-9
clone_size: few
cdr3_nt: TGTGCCAGCAGCTCCGCCCTGCTGGACACGAGCTCCTACAATGAGCAGTTCTTC
cdr3_aa: CASSSALLDTSSYNEQFF

d_call: NA
cdr3_length: 12
j_call: TRBJ1-1
v_call: TRBV30
clone_size: NA
cdr3_nt: TGTGCCTGGAGTGGTCAGGCGATCAAAGCTTTCTTT
cdr3_aa: CAWSGQAIKAFF

d_call: NA
cdr3_length: 14
j_call: TRBJ2-7
v_call: TRBV6-5
clone_size: NA
cdr3_nt: TGTGCCAGCAGGGGGACTGGCGGGGACTACGAGCAGTACTTC
cdr3_aa: CASRGTGGDYEQYF

d_call: TRBD2
cdr3_length: 14
j_call: TRBJ2-1
v_call: TRBV7-3
clone_size: NA
cdr3_nt: TGTGCCAGCAGCTGGGCGGGGGGCAACAATGAGCAGTTCTTC
cdr3_aa: CASSWAGGNNEQFF

d_call: TRBD1
cdr3_length: 14
j_call: TRBJ1-1
v_call: TRBV4-3
clone_size: once
cdr3_nt: TGCGCCAGCAGCCGAACCCAGGGGGCGACTGAAGCTTTCTTT
cdr3_aa: CASSRTQGATEAFF

d_call: NA
cdr3_length: 13
j_call: TRBJ2-7
v_call: TRBV6-5
clone_size: NA
cdr3_nt: TGTGCCAGCAGTTCCACTATCGGGTCCGAGCAGTACTTC
cdr3_aa: CASSSTIGSEQYF

d_call: TRBD1
cdr3_length: 15
j_call: TRBJ1-4
v_call: TRBV5-8
clone_size: few
cdr3_nt: TGTGCCAGCAGCTCCCAGGGGACAGCAAATGAAAAACTGTTTTTT
cdr3_aa: CASSSQGTANEKLFF

d_call: TRBD1
cdr3_length: 15
j_call: TRBJ1-2
v_call: TRBV2
clone_size: NA
cdr3_nt: TGTGCCAGCAGTGAAGGGCAGGGGGCATTCTATGGCTACACCTTC
cdr3_aa: CASSEGQGAFYGYTF

d_call: NA
cdr3_length: 13
j_call: TRBJ1-1
v_call: TRBV7-9
clone_size: few
cdr3_nt: TGTGCCAGCAGCTTCGGAGGGGAAACTGAAGCTTTCTTT
cdr3_aa: CASSFGGETEAFF

d_call: NA
cdr3_length: 13
j_call: TRBJ1-5
v_call: TRBV21-1
clone_size: NA
cdr3_nt: TGTGCCAGCAGCATGGGCGGCAATCAGCCCCAGCATTTT
cdr3_aa: CASSMGGNQPQHF

d_call: NA
cdr3_length: 13
j_call: TRBJ1-1
v_call: TRBV10-3
clone_size: NA
cdr3_nt: TGTGCCATCAGTGACAGGGGAGACACTGAAGCTTTCTTT
cdr3_aa: CAISDRGDTEAFF

d_call: TRBD1
cdr3_length: 16
j_call: TRBJ1-6
v_call: TRBV4-3
clone_size: NA
cdr3_nt: TGCGCCAGCAGCCAAGACGACAGGGGGAGGAATTCACCCCTCCACTTT
cdr3_aa: CASSQDDRGRNSPLHF

d_call: NA
cdr3_length: 14
j_call: TRBJ2-3
v_call: TRBV15
clone_size: NA
cdr3_nt: TGTGCCACCAGCAAGGGAGGTGGCACAGATACGCAGTATTTT
cdr3_aa: CATSKGGGTDTQYF

d_call: TRBD1
cdr3_length: 16
j_call: TRBJ1-6
v_call: TRBV9
clone_size: NA
cdr3_nt: TGTGCCAGCAGCGTCGGGACAGGGCGGGACAATTCACCCCTCCACTTT
cdr3_aa: CASSVGTGRDNSPLHF

d_call: NA
cdr3_length: 17
j_call: TRBJ2-7
v_call: TRBV7-9
clone_size: NA
cdr3_nt: TGTGCCAGCAGCTCACCAATAAACAGGGCCAGCTCCTACGAGCAGTACTTC
cdr3_aa: CASSSPINRASSYEQYF

d_call: NA
cdr3_length: 14
j_call: TRBJ1-5
v_call: TRBV18
clone_size: NA
cdr3_nt: TGTGCCAGCTCACCATTAAACGGTAATCAGCCCCAGCATTTT
cdr3_aa: CASSPLNGNQPQHF

d_call: NA
cdr3_length: 14
j_call: TRBJ1-1
v_call: TRBV10-2
clone_size: few
cdr3_nt: TGCGCCAGCAGCTCGGAGGGGTGGGGCACTGAAGCTTTCTTT
cdr3_aa: CASSSEGWGTEAFF

d_call: NA
cdr3_length: 16
j_call: TRBJ1-5
v_call: TRBV5-6
clone_size: NA
cdr3_nt: TGTGCCAGCAGGGCCCGGGGGGTCGGAGGGAATCAGCCCCAGCATTTT
cdr3_aa: CASRARGVGGNQPQHF

d_call: TRBD2
cdr3_length: 17
j_call: TRBJ2-5
v_call: TRBV5-1
clone_size: NA
cdr3_nt: TGCGCCAGCAGCTTGGGATTAGCGGGGGGCGGCCCAGAGACCCAGTACTTC
cdr3_aa: CASSLGLAGGGPETQYF

d_call: NA
cdr3_length: 15
j_call: TRBJ2-1
v_call: TRBV27
clone_size: NA
cdr3_nt: TGTGCCAGCAGTTTGAACAGGGTAGTTAGGAATGAGCAGTTCTTC
cdr3_aa: CASSLNRVVRNEQFF

d_call: TRBD2
cdr3_length: 14
j_call: TRBJ2-5
v_call: TRBV5-4
clone_size: NA
cdr3_nt: TGTGCCAGTCGAGCTTGGGGGGGGCAAGAGACCCAGTACTTC
cdr3_aa: CASRAWGGQETQYF

d_call: NA
cdr3_length: 13
j_call: TRBJ2-7
v_call: TRBV5-1
clone_size: NA
cdr3_nt: TGCGCCAGCAGCCCTGGACCAGACTACGAGCAGTACTTC
cdr3_aa: CASSPGPDYEQYF

d_call: NA
cdr3_length: 17
j_call: TRBJ2-5
v_call: TRBV7-2
clone_size: once
cdr3_nt: TGTGCCAGCAGCTTAGTTAGTTACGGCAGGGTAGAAGAGACCCAGTACTTC
cdr3_aa: CASSLVSYGRVEETQYF

d_call: TRBD1
cdr3_length: 15
j_call: TRBJ1-2
v_call: TRBV19
clone_size: NA
cdr3_nt: TGTGCCAGTAGTTCAGGGGGGACAGGAAACTATGGCTACACCTTC
cdr3_aa: CASSSGGTGNYGYTF

d_call: NA
cdr3_length: 13
j_call: TRBJ1-6
v_call: TRBV7-3
clone_size: once
cdr3_nt: TGTGCCAGCAGCTTAGGGGCAGGGATGTCCCTCCACTTT
cdr3_aa: CASSLGAGMSLHF

d_call: TRBD1
cdr3_length: 14
j_call: TRBJ1-4
v_call: TRBV30
clone_size: once
cdr3_nt: TGTGCCTGGAGGGGACAGGGTTGGGATGAAAAACTGTTTTTT
cdr3_aa: CAWRGQGWDEKLFF

d_call: NA
cdr3_length: 14
j_call: TRBJ2-3
v_call: TRBV2
clone_size: NA
cdr3_nt: TGTGCCAGCAGTGAACAAGGAGGCACAGATACGCAGTATTTT
cdr3_aa: CASSEQGGTDTQYF

d_call: TRBD1
cdr3_length: 19
j_call: TRBJ1-2
v_call: TRBV15
clone_size: NA
cdr3_nt: TGTGCCACCAGCAGAGACCGGACAGGGGGCGCGATAGCTAACTATGGCTACACCTTC
cdr3_aa: CATSRDRTGGAIANYGYTF

d_call: TRBD1
cdr3_length: 14
j_call: TRBJ1-1
v_call: TRBV2
clone_size: NA
cdr3_nt: TGTGCCAGCAGCCGGGACAGGATGAACACTGAAGCTTTCTTT
cdr3_aa: CASSRDRMNTEAFF

d_call: NA
cdr3_length: 17
j_call: TRBJ2-3
v_call: TRBV25-1
clone_size: NA
cdr3_nt: TGTGCCAGCAGTGAATTCCGGAATCCAGGGCATGGGGATACGCAGTATTTT
cdr3_aa: CASSEFRNPGHGDTQYF

d_call: TRBD1
cdr3_length: 20
j_call: TRBJ2-1
v_call: TRBV9
clone_size: once
cdr3_nt: TGTGCCAGCAGCGTAGGAAGGACAGGGGGCGAGACCACTTTTCTTAATGAGCAGTTCTTC
cdr3_aa: CASSVGRTGGETTFLNEQFF

d_call: TRBD1
cdr3_length: 15
j_call: TRBJ1-1
v_call: TRBV7-7
clone_size: few
cdr3_nt: TGTGCTAGCAGCCCCATTCGGACAGGTAACACTGAAGCTTTCTTT
cdr3_aa: CASSPIRTGNTEAFF

d_call: NA
cdr3_length: 12
j_call: TRBJ2-1
v_call: TRBV7-9
clone_size: NA
cdr3_nt: TGTGCCAGCTCCCGGCTAGGCAATGAGCAGTTCTTC
cdr3_aa: CASSRLGNEQFF

d_call: TRBD2
cdr3_length: 15
j_call: TRBJ2-3
v_call: TRBV4-1
clone_size: NA
cdr3_nt: TGCGCCAGCAGGCCCGGACTAGCCGGCACAGATACGCAGTATTTT
cdr3_aa: CASRPGLAGTDTQYF

d_call: NA
cdr3_length: 12
j_call: TRBJ2-2
v_call: TRBV5-4
clone_size: few
cdr3_nt: TGTGCCAGCAGCTCCGACTCCGGGGAGCTGTTTTTT
cdr3_aa: CASSSDSGELFF

d_call: TRBD1
cdr3_length: 15
j_call: TRBJ1-1
v_call: TRBV4-1
clone_size: NA
cdr3_nt: TGCGCCAGCAGTCGACCGGGACAGGGTTACACTGAAGCTTTCTTT
cdr3_aa: CASSRPGQGYTEAFF

d_call: TRBD1
cdr3_length: 15
j_call: TRBJ1-5
v_call: TRBV4-2
clone_size: NA
cdr3_nt: TGTGCCAGCAGCAGCCGACAGGGATCCAATCAGCCCCAGCATTTT
cdr3_aa: CASSSRQGSNQPQHF

d_call: NA
cdr3_length: 13
j_call: TRBJ2-7
v_call: TRBV30
clone_size: NA
cdr3_nt: TGTGCCTGGTCCTATCGAAGCCCCTACGAGCAGTACTTC
cdr3_aa: CAWSYRSPYEQYF

d_call: TRBD1
cdr3_length: 16
j_call: TRBJ2-7
v_call: TRBV11-2
clone_size: NA
cdr3_nt: TGTGCCAGCAGCTTTGCCTCCGGGACAGGGGGCGGTGAGCAGTACTTC
cdr3_aa: CASSFASGTGGGEQYF

d_call: NA
cdr3_length: 14
j_call: TRBJ2-7
v_call: TRBV27
clone_size: NA
cdr3_nt: TGTGCCAGCAGTTTGGCAGGGAGGTTACACGAGCAGTACTTC
cdr3_aa: CASSLAGRLHEQYF

d_call: NA
cdr3_length: 14
j_call: TRBJ1-6
v_call: TRBV5-4
clone_size: NA
cdr3_nt: TGTGCCAGCAGCTTGGAGGGGCTCAATTCACCCCTCCACTTT
cdr3_aa: CASSLEGLNSPLHF

d_call: NA
cdr3_length: 13
j_call: TRBJ2-1
v_call: TRBV6-1
clone_size: NA
cdr3_nt: TGTGCCAGCAGCGCCGACAGGTACAATGAGCAGTTCTTC
cdr3_aa: CASSADRYNEQFF

d_call: NA
cdr3_length: 15
j_call: TRBJ2-7
v_call: TRBV4-3
clone_size: NA
cdr3_nt: TGCGCCAGCAGCCAAGATCCAGGGGCCCCATACGAGCAGTACTTC
cdr3_aa: CASSQDPGAPYEQYF

d_call: TRBD2
cdr3_length: 16
j_call: TRBJ2-7
v_call: TRBV11-2
clone_size: NA
cdr3_nt: TGTGCCAGCAGCTTAGATGTAGCGGGGCCTGGTAAAGCGCAGTACTTC
cdr3_aa: CASSLDVAGPGKAQYF

d_call: NA
cdr3_length: 15
j_call: TRBJ2-2
v_call: TRBV4-3
clone_size: NA
cdr3_nt: TGCGCCAGCAGCCTAACCGGGACTTACACCGGGGAGCTGTTTTTT
cdr3_aa: CASSLTGTYTGELFF

d_call: NA
cdr3_length: 15
j_call: TRBJ1-6
v_call: TRBV5-6
clone_size: NA
cdr3_nt: TGTGCCAGCAGCCGGGACACTTACTATAATTCACCCCTCCACTTT
cdr3_aa: CASSRDTYYNSPLHF

d_call: NA
cdr3_length: 13
j_call: TRBJ1-4
v_call: TRBV19
clone_size: NA
cdr3_nt: TGTGCCAGTACGGAGGGTGCTAATGAAAAACTGTTTTTT
cdr3_aa: CASTEGANEKLFF